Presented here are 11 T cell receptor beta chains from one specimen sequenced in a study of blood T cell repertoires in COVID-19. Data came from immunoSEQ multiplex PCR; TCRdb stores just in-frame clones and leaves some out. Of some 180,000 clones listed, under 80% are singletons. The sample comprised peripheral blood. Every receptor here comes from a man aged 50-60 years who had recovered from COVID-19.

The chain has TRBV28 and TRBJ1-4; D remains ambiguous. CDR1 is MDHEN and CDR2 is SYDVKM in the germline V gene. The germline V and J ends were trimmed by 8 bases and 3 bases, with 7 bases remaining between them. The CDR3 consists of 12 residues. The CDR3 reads CASRSSNEKLFF. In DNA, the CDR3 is TGTGCCAGCCGGTCTTCTAATGAAAAACTGTTTTTT.

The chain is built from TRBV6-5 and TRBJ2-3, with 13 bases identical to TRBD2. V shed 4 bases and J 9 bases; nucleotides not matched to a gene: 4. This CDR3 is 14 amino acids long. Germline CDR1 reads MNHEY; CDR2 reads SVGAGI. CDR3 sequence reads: CASSSGTSGTTQYF. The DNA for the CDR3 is TGTGCCAGCAGTTCTGGGACTAGCGGGACCACGCAGTATTTT.

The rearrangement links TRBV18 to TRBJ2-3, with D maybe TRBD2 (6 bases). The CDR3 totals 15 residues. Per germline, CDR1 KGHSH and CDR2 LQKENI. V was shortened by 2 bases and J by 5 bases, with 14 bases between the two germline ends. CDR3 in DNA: TGTGCCAGCTCACCATCCCGCGGGGCCCAAGATACGCAGTATTTT. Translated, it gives CASSPSRGAQDTQYF.

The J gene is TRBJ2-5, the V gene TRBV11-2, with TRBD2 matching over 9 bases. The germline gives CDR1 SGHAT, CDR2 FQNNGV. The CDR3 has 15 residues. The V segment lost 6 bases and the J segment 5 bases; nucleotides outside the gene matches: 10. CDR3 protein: CASRLSLAGSETQYF. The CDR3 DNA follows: TGTGCCAGCAGGCTGAGCCTAGCGGGAAGTGAGACCCAGTACTTC.

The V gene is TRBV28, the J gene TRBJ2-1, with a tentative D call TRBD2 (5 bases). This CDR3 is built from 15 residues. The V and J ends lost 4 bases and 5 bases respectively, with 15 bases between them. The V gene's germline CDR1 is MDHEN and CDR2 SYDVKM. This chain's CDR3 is CASSSILGIDNEQFF. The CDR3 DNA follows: TGTGCCAGCAGTTCTATACTAGGAATAGACAATGAGCAGTTCTTC.

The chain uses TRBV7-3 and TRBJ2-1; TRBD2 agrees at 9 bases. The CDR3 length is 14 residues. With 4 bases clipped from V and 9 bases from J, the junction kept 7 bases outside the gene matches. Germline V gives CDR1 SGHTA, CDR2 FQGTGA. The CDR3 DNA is TGTGCCAGCAGCTCCTCTAGCGGGGCGCCTGAGCAGTTCTTC. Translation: CASSSSSGAPEQFF.

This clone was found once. As DNA, the CDR3 is TGTGCCAGCAGTTACAACGGACAGTCGAACACCGGGGAGCTGTTTTTT. It encodes CASSYNGQSNTGELFF. This chain links TRBV6-2 or TRBV6-3 with TRBJ2-2, with a possible D match to TRBD1 (6 bases). The CDR3 loop spans 16 amino acids. V lost 2 bases and J 0 bases, leaving 10 bases between the germline ends. Germline V gene lookup returns CDR1 MNHEY and CDR2 SVGEGT.

The CDR3 DNA is TGCGCCAGCAGCAGGACTAGCGGGACCGACTACAATGAGCAGTTCTTC. It codes for CASSRTSGTDYNEQFF. V is TRBV5-1 and J is TRBJ2-1; 12 bases line up with TRBD2. This CDR3 is built from 16 residues. The germline V gene has CDR1 SGHRS and CDR2 YFSETQ. J lost 3 bases, V lost 4 bases, and 5 bases had no gene match.

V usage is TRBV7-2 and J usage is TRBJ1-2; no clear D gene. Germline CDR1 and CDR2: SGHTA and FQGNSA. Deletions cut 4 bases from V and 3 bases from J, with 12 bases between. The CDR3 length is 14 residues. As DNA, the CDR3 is TGTGCCAGCAGCTCCGCGGTGGTTTACTATGGCTACACCTTC. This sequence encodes CASSSAVVYYGYTF.

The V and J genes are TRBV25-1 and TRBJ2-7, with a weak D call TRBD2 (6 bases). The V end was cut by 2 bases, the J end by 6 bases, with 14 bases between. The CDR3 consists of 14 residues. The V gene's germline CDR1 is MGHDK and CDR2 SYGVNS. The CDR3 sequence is CASSERGGISEQYF. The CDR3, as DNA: TGTGCCAGCAGTGAAAGGGGAGGAATCTCCGAGCAGTACTTC.

In DNA, the CDR3 is TGTGCCAGCAGCCTCTTTAATCAGCCCCAGCATTTT. Translated: CASSLFNQPQHF. The chain joins TRBV3-1 (or the pseudogene TRBV3-2) to TRBJ1-5; D is undetermined. The CDR3 totals 12 residues. Trimming removed 4 bases from V and 4 bases from J, with 5 bases in between. CDR1 is LGHDT and CDR2 is YNNKEL in the germline V gene (reference sequence).